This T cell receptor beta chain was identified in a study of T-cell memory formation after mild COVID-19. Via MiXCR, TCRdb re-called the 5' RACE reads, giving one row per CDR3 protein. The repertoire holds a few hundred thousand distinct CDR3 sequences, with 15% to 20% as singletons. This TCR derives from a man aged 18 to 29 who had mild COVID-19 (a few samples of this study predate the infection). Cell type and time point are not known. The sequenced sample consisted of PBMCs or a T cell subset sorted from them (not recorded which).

The CDR3 loop reads CASSVGGTAQETQYF. The CDR3 DNA reads as TGCGCCAGCAGCGTGGGGGGGACAGCTCAAGAGACCCAGTACTTC. The chain employs TRBV5-1 and TRBJ2-5; TRBD1 or TRBD2 may be the D gene (7 bases each). Trimming removed 4 bases from V and 2 bases from J, with 15 bases in between. The CDR3 length is 15 residues. The germline CDR1 and CDR2 sequences are SGHRS and YFSETQ.